The source of this T cell receptor beta chain is a study of T cells in Graves' hyperthyroidism and ophthalmopathy. Amplified TCR beta CDR3 regions derived from RNA transcripts. First-round RT-PCR targeting the TCR CDR3 was performed with the HTBI primer set. TCRdb fed the multiplex PCR reads into MiXCR, producing one record per CDR3 protein. The sample yields around 400,000 distinct CDR3 sequences, about 16% seen once. This clonotype was detected many times. Germline lookup yields CDR1 MDHEN and CDR2 SYDVKM. V lost 7 bases to trimming and J lost 9 bases; unmatched junction nucleotides: 9. The CDR3 totals 15 residues. The PBMCs were taken from roughly 9.3 ml of fresh peripheral blood.

The chain employs TRBV28 and TRBJ2-1; 13 nucleotides line up with TRBD2. The source is an older woman with Graves' ophthalmopathy. Sequencing was carried out using blood. CDR3 sequence reads: CASKRTGLAGLEQFF. Here the CDR3 DNA reads TGTGCCAGCAAGAGGACGGGACTAGCGGGACTTGAGCAGTTCTTC.